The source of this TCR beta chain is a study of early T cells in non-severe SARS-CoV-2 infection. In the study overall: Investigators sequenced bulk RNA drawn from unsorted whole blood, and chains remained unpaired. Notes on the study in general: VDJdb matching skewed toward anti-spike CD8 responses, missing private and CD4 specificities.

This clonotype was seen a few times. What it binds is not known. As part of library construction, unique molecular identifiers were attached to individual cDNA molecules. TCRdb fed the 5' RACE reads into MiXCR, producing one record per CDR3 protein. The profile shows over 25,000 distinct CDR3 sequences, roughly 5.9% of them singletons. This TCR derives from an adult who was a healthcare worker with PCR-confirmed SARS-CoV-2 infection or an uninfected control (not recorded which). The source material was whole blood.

CDR3 region: CSVEDPGLVGYTF. CDR3 DNA sequence: TGCAGCGTTGAAGATCCCGGATTAGTGGGCTACACCTTC. This chain links TRBV29-1 with TRBJ1-2; D gene uncertain. Germline V CDR1 and CDR2: SQVTM, ANQGSEA. The CDR3 covers 13 residues. V shed 0 bases and J shed 8 bases, with 13 bases lying between them.